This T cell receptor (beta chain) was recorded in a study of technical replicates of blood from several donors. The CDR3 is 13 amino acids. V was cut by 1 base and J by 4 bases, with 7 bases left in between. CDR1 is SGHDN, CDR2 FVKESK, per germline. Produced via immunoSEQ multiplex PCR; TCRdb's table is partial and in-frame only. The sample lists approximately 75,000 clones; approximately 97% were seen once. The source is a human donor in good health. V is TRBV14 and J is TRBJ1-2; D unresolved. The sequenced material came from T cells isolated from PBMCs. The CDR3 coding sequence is TGTGCCAGCAGCCAAGTTGCCGGCTATGGCTACACCTTC. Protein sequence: CASSQVAGYGYTF.